This T cell receptor beta chain was recorded in a study of cytomegalovirus exposure and HLA in healthy donors. Study outcomes and limitations: It was found in a later analysis that first-cohort TCR clusters tended to co-occur in the 130 or so validation repertoires.

With 6 bases clipped from V and 0 bases from J, the junction kept 11 bases outside the gene matches. This CDR3 is 18 amino acids long. Germline V gives CDR1 ENHRY, CDR2 SYGVKD. This clone came up once. Its cognate antigen is unknown. Sequenced by immunoSEQ multiplex PCR; TCRdb stores in-frame clones only, minus some. The sample consists of more than 110,000 clones, approximately 85% of them appearing once. The donors were members of the validation cohort, which comprised more than 90 subjects and was separate from the first cohort of 666 subjects. The V and J genes are TRBV10-3 and TRBJ1-5, with 10 bases that match TRBD1. The material sequenced was PBMCs. This receptor was obtained from a woman aged 25 to 39 in good health and CMV-seronegative. The CDR3 nucleotides are TGTGCCATCAGCCGAGGACAGGGGGGACTTTATAGCAATCAGCCCCAGCATTTT. This translates into CAISRGQGGLYSNQPQHF.